The clone carrying this T cell receptor (beta chain) was recorded only once. The protocol was immunoSEQ multiplex PCR, while the TCRdb copy is restricted to in-frame clones and leaves out a portion. The sample comprises roughly 150,000 clones, about 90% of which are singletons, and more than 1% rests with the top ten. These data are taken from a study of T cell responses to AZD1222 COVID-19 vaccine. V shed 8 bases and J 7 bases; nucleotides not matched to a gene: 10. This CDR3 contains 13 residues. CDR1 and CDR2 from the germline V gene are MNHEY and SVGAGI. The sequenced sample was peripheral blood, obtained 28 days after the second AZD1222 dose. The TCR sequence derives from an adult who received the AZD1222 COVID-19 vaccine. This chain joins TRBV6-5 and TRBJ1-2, with 7 bases matching TRBD1. As DNA, the CDR3 is TGTGCCAGCTCTTCGACAGGGCGAAGTGGCTACACCTTC. The encoded protein is CASSSTGRSGYTF.